What follows are 14 T cell receptor beta chains derived from one specimen sequenced in a study of blood T cell repertoires in COVID-19. Measured with immunoSEQ multiplex PCR; TCRdb has only the in-frame clones, and not every one. The sample shows about 120,000 clones, roughly four fifths of them seen only once. Sequenced sample: peripheral blood. Source of these receptors: a woman between 65 and 79 years old with acute or convalescent COVID-19.

The chain uses TRBV15 and TRBJ2-7; 8 bases agree with TRBD1. Per the germline V gene, CDR1 is LNHNV and CDR2 is YYDKDF (reference sequence). This CDR3 spans 14 amino acids. V trimming: 3 bases; J trimming: 4 bases; junction bases outside the gene matches: 5. The CDR3 sequence is CATSSLDRVYEQYF. DNA for the CDR3: TGTGCCACCAGCAGCTTGGACAGGGTGTACGAGCAGTACTTC.

This clone occurred once. V is TRBV4-2 and J is TRBJ2-2, with D perhaps TRBD1 (6 bases). The CDR3 is made up of 18 amino acids. The ends were cut back, 1 base at V and 3 bases at J, with 18 bases in the middle. Germline CDR1 LGHNA, CDR2 YNFKEQ. The CDR3 nucleotides are TGTGCCAGCAGCCAAGGTCCGGGTTGGACAGTTCACACCGGGGAGCTGTTTTTT. Encoded protein: CASSQGPGWTVHTGELFF.

The chain combines TRBV6-1 with TRBJ1-6, with D tentatively TRBD1 (5 bases). V was trimmed by 1 base and J by 8 bases, leaving 9 bases between them. Germline V gene data show CDR1 as MNHNS and CDR2 as SASEGT. The CDR3 is made up of 14 amino acids. The DNA of the CDR3 is TGTGCCAGCAGTGAAGTTATCAGGGATTCACCCCTCCACTTT. It translates to CASSEVIRDSPLHF.

This CDR3 reads CASSFKGSGTDTQYF. The CDR3 coding sequence is TGTGCCAGCAGCTTCAAGGGTAGCGGCACAGATACGCAGTATTTT. The chain joins TRBV7-2 to TRBJ2-3, with a tentative D call TRBD2 (5 bases). The germline gives CDR1 SGHTA, CDR2 FQGNSA. Trimming left V 3 bases short and J 1 base short, with 11 bases between. This CDR3 has 15 amino acids.

The chain recombines TRBV2 with TRBJ2-3; 8 nucleotides match TRBD2. Germline assignment: CDR1 SNHLY and CDR2 FYNNEI. The V segment lost 4 bases and the J segment 4 bases; nucleotides outside the gene matches: 7. The CDR3 is 15 amino acids. The CDR3 region is CASSGLAGGADTQYF. In nucleotides, the CDR3 is TGTGCCAGCAGTGGACTCGCCGGGGGGGCAGATACGCAGTATTTT.

This clone was observed once. The J gene is TRBJ2-3, the V gene TRBV5-1; no definite D call. V gave up 3 bases and J gave up 2 bases, with 10 bases separating them. Germline CDR1 and CDR2: SGHRS and YFSETQ. The CDR3 spans 14 residues. The CDR3 DNA reads as TGCGCCAGCAGCTCGGCGCGGTCCACAGATACGCAGTATTTT. This gives the protein CASSSARSTDTQYF.

This clone was detected once. V usage is TRBV4-3 and J usage is TRBJ2-3; TRBD1 is a possible D gene (5 bases). V was cut by 0 bases and J by 5 bases, with 15 bases left in between. In germline, CDR1 is LGHNA, CDR2 YSLEER. The length of the CDR3 is 16 residues. CDR3 amino acids: CASSQDATFQGDTQYF. DNA of the CDR3: TGCGCCAGCAGCCAAGATGCGACTTTCCAGGGAGATACGCAGTATTTT.

The chain couples TRBV11-2 to TRBJ1-1, with D tentatively TRBD1 (5 bases). The germline CDR1 and CDR2 sequences are SGHAT and FQNNGV. The ends were cut back, 6 bases at V and 0 bases at J, with 14 bases in the middle. The CDR3 covers 15 residues. In DNA, the CDR3 is TGTGCCAGCAGGCGTCCCGGACAAATGAACACTGAAGCTTTCTTT. Protein product: CASRRPGQMNTEAFF.

This clone was seen once. This rearrangement joins TRBV5-1 to TRBJ2-3; possibly TRBD1 for D (6 bases). CDR1 is SGHRS, CDR2 YFSETQ, per germline. The V gene lost 0 bases and the J gene lost 4 bases, with 12 bases spanning the gap. The CDR3 contains 15 residues. In DNA, the CDR3 is TGCGCCAGCAGCTTGGGTGGACAGCTGGCAGATACGCAGTATTTT. Its protein is CASSLGGQLADTQYF.

The V call is TRBV5-1, the J call TRBJ1-3; 7 bases match TRBD1. Looked up from germline, CDR1 is SGHRS and CDR2 is YFSETQ. Trimming removed 4 bases from V and 2 bases from J; junction bases left unmatched: 15. The CDR3 sequence is 18 residues long. CDR3 amino acids: CASSPTPTGLVAGNTIYF. CDR3 nucleotide sequence: TGCGCCAGCAGCCCCACCCCGACAGGGTTGGTGGCTGGAAACACCATATATTTT.

This chain links TRBV6-5 with TRBJ1-6, with a possible D match to TRBD1 (5 bases). The CDR3 extends over 12 amino acids. CDR1 is MNHEY and CDR2 is SVGAGI in the germline V gene. Trimming left V 8 bases short and J 9 bases short, with 11 bases between. CDR3 in DNA: TGTGCCAGCTACGGGGGAGGTTCACCCCTCCACTTT. It yields the protein CASYGGGSPLHF.

This sequence joins TRBV29-1 and TRBJ2-6; possible D gene TRBD2, 6 bases. With 5 bases removed from V and 1 base from J, the gap between germline ends came to 9 bases. Germline V lookup: CDR1 SQVTM, CDR2 ANQGSEA. The CDR3 length is 14 residues. The CDR3 DNA is TGCAGCGTTCTAGGAGGGTCTGGGGCCAACGTCCTGACTTTC. Its translation: CSVLGGSGANVLTF.

This chain uses TRBV2 with TRBJ2-1; the match to TRBD2 covers 9 bases. The CDR3 runs 15 residues. V lost 7 bases, J lost 3 bases, and 7 bases stayed unmatched. Looked up from germline, CDR1 is SNHLY and CDR2 is FYNNEI. CDR3 in amino acids: CASTRRGGLYNEQFF. The CDR3 bases are TGTGCCAGCACCCGGCGGGGGGGCCTCTACAATGAGCAGTTCTTC.

The rearrangement joins TRBV12-5 to TRBJ1-3, with D unresolved. Germline V CDR1 and CDR2: LGHNT, FRNRAP. Deletions cut 0 bases from V and 4 bases from J, with 10 bases between. CDR3 length: 15 amino acids. In nucleotides, the CDR3 is TGTGCTAGTGGTTTGGTAATGGGCCTCGGAAACACCATATATTTT. Its translation: CASGLVMGLGNTIYF.